This is a list of T cell receptor beta chains from one sample in a study of PD-L1 blockade in urothelial cancer. The repertoire was sequenced with immunoSEQ multiplex PCR; TCRdb's copy has only in-frame clones and lacks some. This table holds about 120,000 clones, roughly 83% found once. The sample in question was PBMCs, obtained around atezolizumab (anti-PD-L1) treatment. These TCRs come from a man in his forties or fifties with urothelial cancer. Both conserved end residues are part of each CDR3. D genes are given only for firm matches. Clone size appears in some rows only: once, few, many, or a class for an expanded clone.

>.|TRBV5-4|TRBD2|TRBJ2-2
CASSLASSGRRAGELFF
TGTGCCAGCAGCTTGGCCTCTAGCGGGAGGAGGGCCGGGGAGCTGTTTTTT
>.|TRBV19|TRBD2|TRBJ2-2
CASTRLAGDGGELFF
TGTGCCAGTACCAGACTAGCGGGAGATGGCGGGGAGCTGTTTTTT
>.|TRBV7-9|.|TRBJ1-1
CASSPQGLNTEAFF
TGTGCCAGCAGCCCACAGGGTTTGAACACTGAAGCTTTCTTT
>.|TRBV30|TRBD1|TRBJ2-2
CAWSRGQGVTGELFF
TGTGCCTGGAGTCGGGGACAGGGGGTGACCGGGGAGCTGTTTTTT
>.|TRBV7-3|.|TRBJ2-7
CASSLVPTVIPYEQYF
TGTGCCAGCAGCTTAGTCCCTACCGTAATTCCCTACGAGCAGTACTTC
>few|TRBV19|TRBD1|TRBJ1-2
CASRPGTGVYGYTF
TGTGCCAGTAGACCCGGGACAGGGGTTTATGGCTACACCTTC
>.|TRBV18|TRBD1|TRBJ1-2
CASSSNRGRSYGYTF
TGTGCCAGCTCATCCAACAGGGGGCGTTCGTATGGCTACACCTTC
>.|TRBV5-1|.|TRBJ2-2
CASKSGTNTGELFF
TGCGCCAGCAAGAGCGGAACGAACACCGGGGAGCTGTTTTTT
>.|TRBV18|.|TRBJ2-1
CASSPPGYNEQFF
TGTGCCAGCTCCCCCCCGGGCTACAATGAGCAGTTCTTC
>.|TRBV5-6|.|TRBJ1-2
CASSLDRAANYGYTF
TGTGCCAGCAGCTTGGACAGGGCAGCTAACTATGGCTACACCTTC
>.|TRBV5-1|TRBD2|TRBJ2-1
CASSSTLAGYNEQFF
TGCGCCAGCAGCTCGACGTTAGCGGGATACAATGAGCAGTTCTTC
>.|TRBV2|TRBD1|TRBJ1-5
CASNRDSSNQPQHF
TGTGCCAGCAATCGGGACAGTTCAAATCAGCCCCAGCATTTT
>once|TRBV10-2|TRBD1|TRBJ1-5
CASSDTGGDNQPQHF
TGCGCCAGCAGTGATACAGGGGGGGACAATCAGCCCCAGCATTTT
>.|TRBV9|.|TRBJ1-6
CASSARQSDNSPLHF
TGTGCCAGCAGCGCGCGACAGTCGGATAATTCACCCCTCCACTTT
>few|TRBV7-9|.|TRBJ2-5
CASAYGGAGETQYF
TGTGCCAGCGCCTATGGGGGGGCAGGGGAGACCCAGTACTTC
>once|TRBV19|.|TRBJ2-1
CASSIGGGGRGRNEQFF
TGTGCCAGTAGTATAGGGGGGGGCGGCCGTGGAAGGAATGAGCAGTTCTTC
>.|TRBV14|.|TRBJ1-2
CASSSNPTVHGYTF
TGTGCCAGCAGCTCCAATCCGACAGTCCATGGCTACACCTTC
>.|TRBV5-4|.|TRBJ2-3
CASSLSPSTDTQYF
TGTGCCAGCAGCTTGTCTCCTAGCACAGATACGCAGTATTTT
>.|TRBV10-3|.|TRBJ2-3
CAASLGGGTDTQYF
TGTGCCGCATCCTTGGGCGGGGGCACAGATACGCAGTATTTT
>.|TRBV11-2|.|TRBJ1-2
CASSLGREEGYTF
TGTGCCAGCAGCTTAGGACGGGAGGAGGGCTACACCTTC
>.|TRBV5-4|TRBD1|TRBJ2-2
CASSSENHPGQGKRGELFF
TGTGCCAGCAGCTCTGAAAACCACCCGGGACAGGGTAAACGCGGGGAGCTGTTTTTT
>.|TRBV2|TRBD1|TRBJ1-6
CATKSTGNSPLHF
TGTGCCACAAAGTCGACAGGGAATTCACCCCTCCACTTT